This T cell receptor (beta chain) stems from a study of cytomegalovirus exposure and HLA in healthy donors. Study in general: Assignment to the Caucasian-associated ancestry cluster applied to more than 75% of the 350 to 500 genotyped donors.

Remarks on this clone: Its antigen remains unidentified.

Regarding the study as a whole: A later examination showed that TCR association rates differed by HLA locus, with DRB1 most and HLA-C fewest. Most of the TCR beta V segments (in an earlier analysis) were productive either about 87% or about 30% of the time.

Vbeta (60) and Jbeta (13) primers were used in the PCR. The protocol was immunoSEQ multiplex PCR, while the TCRdb copy is restricted to in-frame clones and leaves out a portion. The sample has roughly 120,000 clones; 15% to 19% are singletons. This receptor was identified in a woman between 18 and 30 years old in good health and CMV-seronegative. Sequencing was done on a sample of PBMCs.

Here the CDR3 reads CASSPESGTYGYTF. In DNA form, the CDR3 reads TGTGCCAGCTCACCAGAGTCAGGTACCTATGGCTACACCTTC. The chain employs TRBV18 and TRBJ1-2; D unclear. The V and J ends lost 2 bases and 4 bases respectively, with 11 bases between them. Germline V gene sequence: CDR1 KGHSH, CDR2 LQKENI. CDR3 size: 14 residues.